These T cell receptor beta chains were read from a single sample in a study of shared clonotypes between healthy human individuals. The data were produced by immunoSEQ multiplex PCR, yet TCRdb's version contains in-frame clones alone and is incomplete. The table has 2 million to 2.5 million clones, over 90% seen once. Sequencing used naive CD4+ T cells from PBMCs. The receptors shown here come from a man between 18 and 29 years old in good health. Some clones in this sample may be carry-over from other donors' samples. Each CDR3 is given with its conserved first and last residue. D genes are given only for firm matches.

-	TRBV28	TRBJ2-3	CASSTRFGRFTDTQYF	TGTGCCAGCAGCACTCGGTTCGGTCGATTTACAGATACGCAGTATTTT
TRBD2	TRBV7-9	TRBJ2-7	CASSPRTSGYSYEQYF	TGTGCCAGCAGCCCTCGGACTAGCGGTTATTCCTACGAGCAGTACTTC
-	TRBV28	TRBJ1-1	CASSLLLGNTEAFF	TGTGCCAGCAGTTTATTGTTGGGAAACACTGAAGCTTTCTTT
-	TRBV6-1	TRBJ2-7	CASSPPRGNYEQYF	TGTGCCAGCAGTCCTCCAAGGGGTAACTACGAGCAGTACTTC
-	TRBV21-1	TRBJ2-7	CASRRATGEQYF	TGTGCCAGCAGGCGAGCTACTGGCGAGCAGTACTTC
-	TRBV25-1	TRBJ1-2	CASSARLGMEYGYTF	TGTGCCAGCAGTGCCCGCCTGGGAATGGAGTATGGCTACACCTTC
-	TRBV5-5	TRBJ1-2	CASSVNGEHGYTF	TGTGCCAGCAGCGTAAACGGGGAACATGGCTACACCTTC
-	TRBV28	TRBJ2-5	CASSPSAETQYF	TGTGCCAGCAGTCCGAGCGCAGAGACCCAGTACTTC
-	TRBV9	TRBJ1-3	CASSVGSQNPIYF	TGTGCCAGCAGCGTAGGATCCCAGAACCCCATATATTTT
TRBD1	TRBV5-6	TRBJ2-5	CASTGTGGRETQYF	TGTGCCAGCACAGGGACAGGGGGCCGAGAGACCCAGTACTTC
TRBD1	TRBV2	TRBJ2-7	CASSDGPRGQGYEQYF	TGTGCCAGCAGTGACGGTCCAAGGGGACAGGGCTACGAGCAGTACTTC
TRBD1	TRBV5-1	TRBJ2-7	CASSMTGTEQYF	TGCGCCAGCAGCATGACAGGGACCGAGCAGTACTTC
TRBD1	TRBV6-1	TRBJ2-2	CASSEVPRDRANTGELFF	TGTGCCAGCAGTGAAGTTCCCCGGGACAGGGCTAACACCGGGGAGCTGTTTTTT
TRBD2	TRBV18	TRBJ2-7	CASSPPSGRGHEQYF	TGTGCCAGCTCACCACCCAGCGGGAGAGGCCACGAGCAGTACTTC
TRBD1	TRBV11-2	TRBJ1-2	CASSSAGGREHYGYTF	TGTGCCAGCAGCTCCGCAGGGGGCAGGGAACACTATGGCTACACCTTC
TRBD2	TRBV18	TRBJ2-5	CASSLLAGGQETQYF	TGTGCCAGCTCGCTGCTAGCGGGGGGACAAGAGACCCAGTACTTC
TRBD2	TRBV5-1	TRBJ2-2	CASSPLAGANGELFF	TGCGCCAGCAGCCCCCTAGCGGGAGCCAACGGGGAGCTGTTTTTT
TRBD2	TRBV15	TRBJ2-1	CATSPSGTSINEQFF	TGTGCCACCAGCCCATCCGGGACTAGCATCAATGAGCAGTTCTTC
TRBD1	TRBV18	TRBJ1-5	CASSPGTGGRSNQPQHF	TGTGCCAGCTCACCAGGGACAGGGGGAAGAAGCAATCAGCCCCAGCATTTT
-	TRBV19	TRBJ1-5	CASSWGPQEVSQPQHF	TGTGCCAGTAGTTGGGGGCCACAGGAGGTTAGTCAGCCCCAGCATTTT
-	TRBV28	TRBJ2-5	CASSLWWTEEETQYF	TGTGCCAGCAGTTTATGGTGGACAGAGGAAGAGACCCAGTACTTC
-	TRBV5-1	TRBJ1-2	CASSLGEGYGYTF	TGCGCCAGCAGCCTTGGAGAGGGCTATGGCTACACCTTC
TRBD2	TRBV2	TRBJ2-2	CASSEGGRATGELFF	TGTGCCAGCAGTGAAGGCGGGAGGGCCACCGGGGAGCTGTTTTTT
-	TRBV28	TRBJ2-1	CASSTGVGHRGEQFF	TGTGCCAGCAGTACGGGGGTTGGTCACCGGGGTGAGCAGTTCTTC
-	TRBV4-3	TRBJ1-1	CASSQDGLSNTEAFF	TGCGCCAGCAGCCAAGATGGGCTTTCCAACACTGAAGCTTTCTTT
TRBD1	TRBV6-1	TRBJ2-7	CASTNRQGAYEQYF	TGTGCCAGCACCAATAGACAGGGGGCGTACGAGCAGTACTTC
-	TRBV19	TRBJ2-1	CASSLNAGEQFF	TGTGCCAGTAGCCTTAATGCGGGAGAGCAGTTCTTC
-	TRBV5-5	TRBJ2-7	CASSLRVSSYEQYF	TGTGCCAGCAGCTTGAGGGTATCGTCCTACGAGCAGTACTTC
-	TRBV30	TRBJ2-5	CALGHIGETQYF	TGTGCCCTGGGACACATTGGGGAGACCCAGTACTTC
TRBD1	TRBV7-3	TRBJ2-1	CASSNRQGYNEQFF	TGTGCCAGCAGCAACCGACAGGGATACAATGAGCAGTTCTTC